This T cell receptor (beta chain) was identified in a study of shared clonotypes between healthy human individuals. The germline V gene has CDR1 KGHSH and CDR2 LQKENI. V dropped 8 bases and J dropped 0 bases, with 15 bases sitting between them. The CDR3 consists of 15 residues. Assay: immunoSEQ multiplex PCR; the TCRdb copy retains only in-frame clones and omits some. The data hold 2 million to 2.5 million clones, with 85% to 95% observed a single time. The chain is built from TRBV18 and TRBJ2-3; the D is unclear. This TCR derives from a man younger than 35 in good health. Some clones in this sample may be carry-over from other donors' samples. The sequenced sample consisted of naive CD4+ T cells from PBMCs. Noted subset: CD45RA+ positively selected. CDR3 in DNA: TGTGCCAGCGCTTCTTTTAGGTCTAGCACAGATACGCAGTATTTT. This gives the protein CASASFRSSTDTQYF.